The 9 T cell receptor beta chains reported below all come from one sample, sequenced in a study of post-analysis software for immune sequencing data (dated by TCRdb to about 2015). Study-level results and caveats: Significantly higher frequencies in patients than in controls were found for roughly 5 TRBV segments, including TRBV5-6, TRBV5-1 and TRBV20-1.

No antigens are known for them. The library came from PCR. The instrument given in TCRdb is Illumina HiSeq 2500. Unique molecular identifiers were incorporated into TCR beta cDNA libraries to reduce PCR and sequencing biases. TCRdb reworked the public reads: Q25 trimming with fastp, MiXCR clone assembly, productive beta chains retained. Duplicate CDR3 protein sequences are folded into a single record with the most common DNA and genes. Counted in this sample were 400,000 to 500,000 distinct CDR3 sequences; 39% of them appeared once. The top ten clonotypes cover about 7.6% of the sample. Sequencing used blood. The origin of the receptors is a girl aged 2-9 years with multiple sclerosis.

The rearrangement joins TRBV3-1 to TRBJ2-1; 11 bases fit TRBD2. V shed 1 base and J 10 bases; nucleotides not matched to a gene: 6. Germline V gene sequence: CDR1 LGHDT, CDR2 YNNKEL (reference sequence). The CDR3 loop spans 15 amino acids. The CDR3 sequence is CASSQVTSGTAEQFF. The CDR3 nucleotides read TGTGCCAGCAGCCAAGTGACTAGCGGGACCGCGGAGCAGTTCTTC.

The table lists this clonotype with a few counts. The V gene is TRBV7-6, the J gene TRBJ1-3; D gene uncertain. The CDR3 is 16 residues long. V lost 1 base, J lost 0 bases, and 10 bases lay in between. Germline assignment: CDR1 SGHVS and CDR2 FNYEAQ. CDR3 bases: TGTGCCAGCAGCTTAGGAGGCCGGTTCTCTGGAAACACCATATATTTT. Amino acid sequence: CASSLGGRFSGNTIYF.

The V and J genes are TRBV2 and TRBJ2-6; 9 bases are shared with TRBD1. J was trimmed by 0 bases and V by 7 bases; bases with no gene match: 4. Germline V gene sequence: CDR1 SNHLY, CDR2 FYNNEI. The CDR3 has 16 residues. CDR3 sequence: CASIGTGTSGANVLTF. The CDR3 nucleotides are TGTGCCAGCATAGGGACAGGGACCTCTGGGGCCAACGTCCTGACTTTC.

The sample holds one count of this clonotype. The chain links TRBV5-1 to TRBJ2-5; D unclear. This CDR3 contains 13 residues. In germline, CDR1 is SGHRS, CDR2 YFSETQ. Trimming stripped 5 bases from V and 5 bases from J, with 13 bases between. CDR3 protein: CASRRLVWETQYF. CDR3 DNA sequence: TGCGCCAGCAGACGCTTGGTGTGGGAGACCCAGTACTTC.

This clonotype was seen only a few times. The chain links TRBV5-1 to TRBJ2-5, with D maybe TRBD1 (5 bases). This CDR3 is built from 14 residues. CDR1 and CDR2 from the germline V gene are SGHRS and YFSETQ. V lost 0 bases, J lost 3 bases, and 9 bases lay in between. In nucleotides, the CDR3 is TGCGCCAGCAGCTTGGACACAGGAGAAGAGACCCAGTACTTC. It encodes CASSLDTGEETQYF.

There are a few counts of this clonotype. The CDR3 DNA sequence: TGTGCCAGCAGCTTAGTGTCTAGCGGGACCTACGAGCAGTACTTC. It translates to CASSLVSSGTYEQYF. This chain joins TRBV7-2 and TRBJ2-7; 9 positions agree with TRBD2. The V gene's germline CDR1 is SGHTA and CDR2 FQGNSA. The CDR3 extends over 15 amino acids. The V gene end was trimmed by 1 base and the J gene end by 2 bases; junction bases not matched to a gene: 3.

This clonotype was seen only once. Mismatch with germline at one junction end may stem from a read error. V gene TRBV7-7 combines with J gene TRBJ1-5, with unresolved D. The CDR3 spans 13 residues. Germline-derived CDR1 and CDR2 are SSHAT and FNYEAQ (reference sequence). The CDR3 here is CAGSLEVDQPQHF. The CDR3 bases are TGTGCCGGCAGCTTAGAGGTTGATCAGCCCCAGCATTTT.

CDR3 bases: TGTGCCACCAGCAGAGATCCCCTAGCGGGAGGAAGCTCCTACGAGCAGTACTTC. Encoded protein: CATSRDPLAGGSSYEQYF. The gene calls are TRBV15 and TRBJ2-7; 11 bases match TRBD2. This CDR3 spans 18 amino acids. The V gene end was trimmed by 0 bases and the J gene end by 0 bases; junction bases not matched to a gene: 7. From germline, CDR1 is LNHNV and CDR2 YYDKDF (reference sequence).

This clonotype was seen a few times. This chain uses TRBV7-3 with TRBJ2-6; a weak D match, TRBD1 (5 bases). The germline V gene has CDR1 SGHTA and CDR2 FQGTGA. This CDR3 has 16 amino acids. Trimming took off 0 bases at V and 1 base at J, with 7 bases between the two ends. This CDR3 reads CASSLTPGSGANVLTF. CDR3 DNA sequence: TGTGCCAGCAGCTTAACCCCAGGGTCTGGGGCCAACGTCCTGACTTTC. Full variable domain (rest looked up from reference TRBV7-3 and TRBJ2-6): GAGVSQTPSNKVTEKGKYVELRCDPISGHTALYWYRQSLGQGPEFLIYFQGTGAADDSGLPNDRFFAVRPEGSVSTLKIQRTERGDSAVYLCASSLTPGSGANVLTFGAGSRLTVL.